Listed below are T cell receptor beta chains from one sample, sequenced in a study of CD8 T cells in Susac syndrome. One entry per CDR3 protein, called by TCRdb with MiXCR from the immunoSEQ multiplex PCR reads. The table lists about 200,000 distinct CDR3 sequences, about 93% of them singletons. What was sequenced was CD8+ T cells from PBMCs. The receptors shown here come from a human donor with multiple sclerosis. CDR3s include the opening cysteine and the closing phenylalanine or tryptophan. A D gene is named only where the DNA matches it firmly. Clone size, where shown, is once, few, many, or a class for clones that have expanded.

>17|TRBV9|NA|TRBD2|TRBJ2-1
CASSVAGGASSHNEQFF
TGTGCCAGCAGCGTAGCGGGGGGGGCTAGCTCCCACAATGAGCAGTTCTTC
>20|TRBV3-1|NA|TRBD2|TRBJ2-7
CASSQGIRTSGGRSSYEQYF
TGTGCCAGCAGCCAAGGTATCAGGACTAGCGGGGGAAGAAGCTCCTACGAGCAGTACTTC
>16|TRBV7-8|NA|TRBD1|TRBJ2-2
CASSLYPQGWAGELFF
TGTGCCAGCAGCCTGTATCCACAGGGGTGGGCCGGGGAGCTGTTTTTT
>13|TRBV9|NA|TRBD1|TRBJ1-2
CASEGQGADGYTF
TGTGCCAGCGAGGGCCAGGGGGCGGATGGCTACACCTTC
>12|TRBV29-1|once|TRBD2|TRBJ2-5
CSVDREGLAQYF
TGCAGCGTTGACCGGGAGGGACTAGCGCAGTACTTC
>13|TRBV27|NA|NA|TRBJ2-7
CATGPGPSYEQYF
TGTGCCACCGGACCCGGCCCCTCCTACGAGCAGTACTTC
>14|TRBV27|NA|NA|TRBJ2-7
CASSFGGYPYEQYF
TGTGCCAGCAGTTTCGGAGGTTATCCCTACGAGCAGTACTTC
>16|TRBV15|NA|NA|TRBJ1-6
CATSPPGAGPNSPLHF
TGTGCCACCAGTCCCCCAGGCGCGGGGCCTAATTCACCCCTCCACTTT
>12|TRBV12-3/TRBV12-4|NA|NA|TRBJ2-7
CASSTGSSREYF
TGTGCCAGCAGCACCGGGTCTTCCAGGGAGTACTTC
>14|TRBV4-1|NA|NA|TRBJ1-1
CASSQGSGETEAFF
TGCGCCAGCAGCCAAGGGTCAGGGGAGACTGAAGCTTTCTTT
>15|TRBV12-3/TRBV12-4|NA|NA|TRBJ2-7
CASSTDSTTAYEQYF
TGTGCCAGCAGTACTGACAGTACCACGGCCTACGAGCAGTACTTC
>15|TRBV15|NA|NA|TRBJ1-3
CATSRDRSSGNTIYF
TGTGCCACCAGCAGAGATAGAAGCTCTGGAAACACCATATATTTT
>14|TRBV5-4|NA|TRBD1|TRBJ1-1
CASSIGTANTEAFF
TGTGCCAGCAGCATAGGGACAGCGAACACTGAAGCTTTCTTT
>15|TRBV15|NA|NA|TRBJ2-5
CATSRDIGAGETQYF
TGTGCCACCAGCAGAGATATAGGGGCGGGAGAGACCCAGTACTTC
>12|TRBV20-1|NA|NA|TRBJ1-1
CSARNEGTEAFF
TGCAGTGCTAGGAACGAGGGTACTGAAGCTTTCTTT
>15|TRBV11-2|NA|TRBD1|TRBJ2-7
CASSLNRGSSYEQYF
TGTGCCAGCAGCTTAAACAGGGGGAGCTCCTACGAGCAGTACTTC
>13|TRBV9|once|NA|TRBJ2-1
CASSVDDIGEQFF
TGTGCCAGCAGCGTAGATGACATCGGAGAGCAGTTCTTC
>12|TRBV9|NA|NA|TRBJ2-2
CASSPAQGELFF
TGTGCCAGCAGCCCCGCCCAAGGGGAGCTGTTTTTT
>13|TRBV12-3/TRBV12-4|NA|TRBD1|TRBJ1-2
CASSSGTGDGYTF
TGTGCCAGCAGCTCTGGGACAGGGGACGGCTACACCTTC
>18|TRBV6-5|NA|TRBD1|TRBJ1-3
CASSYPSRDRDSGNTIYF
TGTGCCAGCAGTTACCCTTCGAGGGACAGGGACTCTGGAAACACCATATATTTT
>13|TRBV15|NA|NA|TRBJ1-4
CATSSGGNEKLFF
TGTGCCACCAGCTCAGGTGGCAATGAAAAACTGTTTTTT
>13|TRBV30|once|NA|TRBJ1-2
CAWTQIVGAGYTF
TGTGCCTGGACCCAAATCGTGGGGGCGGGCTACACCTTC
>14|TRBV9|NA|NA|TRBJ2-2
CASSPRTVTRELFF
TGTGCCAGCAGCCCACGGACAGTAACGCGGGAGCTGTTTTTT
>17|TRBV12-3/TRBV12-4|NA|TRBD1|TRBJ1-1
CASSPLGQEGTSTEAFF
TGTGCCAGCAGCCCCCTAGGACAGGAAGGAACGAGCACTGAAGCTTTCTTT
>17|TRBV29-1|few|TRBD2|TRBJ2-2
CSALLLTSGLNTGELFF
TGCAGCGCCCTACTCCTGACTAGCGGTCTGAACACCGGGGAGCTGTTTTTT
>13|TRBV10-1|NA|NA|TRBJ2-2
CATISDSTGELFF
TGCGCCACCATCTCGGACAGCACAGGGGAGCTGTTTTTT
>18|TRBV18|NA|TRBD2|TRBJ2-7
CASSLPPPGSGNSYEQYF
TGTGCCAGCTCACTACCCCCGCCCGGGAGCGGGAACTCCTACGAGCAGTACTTC
>13|TRBV7-9|once|NA|TRBJ2-3
CASSLINTDTQYF
TGTGCCAGCAGCTTAATCAACACAGATACGCAGTATTTT
>13|TRBV12-3/TRBV12-4|NA|NA|TRBJ1-5
CASSSYSGQPQHF
TGTGCCAGCAGTTCCTACTCGGGACAGCCCCAGCATTTT
>15|TRBV27|NA|TRBD1|TRBJ1-1
CASSSPGQGAAEAFF
TGTGCCAGCAGTTCGCCGGGACAGGGGGCTGCTGAAGCTTTCTTT
>17|TRBV3-1|NA|TRBD2|TRBJ2-3
CASGAGGLAGGMDTQYF
TGTGCCAGCGGGGCTGGGGGTCTAGCGGGAGGGATGGATACGCAGTATTTT
>14|TRBV6-5|NA|TRBD2|TRBJ2-1
CASGSSGEYNEQFF
TGTGCCAGTGGTTCAAGCGGGGAGTACAATGAGCAGTTCTTC
>14|TRBV7-6|once|NA|TRBJ2-7
CASSLGQDSYEQYF
TGTGCCAGCAGCTTAGGGCAGGACTCCTACGAGCAGTACTTC
>15|TRBV13|NA|TRBD1|TRBJ2-7
CASSPRDRGLYEQYF
TGTGCCAGCAGTCCCCGGGACAGGGGCCTCTACGAGCAGTACTTC
>14|TRBV6-5|NA|NA|TRBJ2-2
CASSYHISTGELFF
TGTGCCAGCAGTTACCATATCTCCACCGGGGAGCTGTTTTTT
>14|TRBV7-9|NA|NA|TRBJ1-1
CASSLTAMNTEAFF
TGTGCCAGCAGCTTGACAGCCATGAACACTGAAGCTTTCTTT
>14|TRBV7-9|NA|NA|TRBJ2-1
CASSRSGLYNEQFF
TGTGCCAGCAGCCGTAGCGGACTGTACAATGAGCAGTTCTTC
>14|TRBV19|once|TRBD2|TRBJ2-7
CASSPAGATYEQYF
TGTGCCAGTAGCCCGGCGGGAGCCACCTACGAGCAGTACTTC
>15|TRBV3-1|NA|TRBD2|TRBJ2-5
CASSQDPSGWETQYF
TGTGCCAGCAGCCAAGACCCTAGCGGGTGGGAGACCCAGTACTTC
>18|TRBV12-5|NA|TRBD2|TRBJ2-7
CASGLIPLAGGPALEQYF
TGTGCTAGTGGTTTAATCCCGCTAGCGGGAGGGCCAGCCCTTGAGCAGTACTTC
>17|TRBV12-5|NA|TRBD1|TRBJ2-1
CASGLLPFRTGKGEQFF
TGTGCTAGTGGTTTGCTTCCGTTCCGGACAGGGAAGGGTGAGCAGTTCTTC
>14|TRBV6-5|NA|NA|TRBJ1-6
CASSITGGGSPLHF
TGTGCCAGCAGTATAACGGGAGGAGGGTCACCCCTCCACTTT
>12|TRBV7-3|NA|NA|TRBJ2-1
CASSLLSGEQFF
TGTGCCAGCAGCTTACTGAGCGGTGAGCAGTTCTTC
>14|TRBV19|NA|TRBD1|TRBJ2-5
CATAQRGQQETQYF
TGTGCCACCGCCCAGAGGGGGCAACAAGAGACCCAGTACTTC
>15|TRBV7-9|NA|NA|TRBJ2-2
CASTSYGLHTGELFF
TGTGCCAGCACCAGTTACGGACTACACACCGGGGAGCTGTTTTTT
>13|TRBV11-2|NA|NA|TRBJ1-2
CASSPPPGDDYTF
TGTGCCAGCAGCCCCCCTCCAGGGGACGACTACACCTTC
>14|TRBV28|NA|TRBD1|TRBJ1-2
CASSSSGQNYGYTF
TGTGCCAGCAGTTCCTCGGGACAGAACTATGGCTACACCTTC
>15|TRBV19|NA|TRBD1|TRBJ2-7
CASKGGTGEAGEQYF
TGTGCCAGTAAGGGGGGGACAGGGGAGGCGGGAGAGCAGTACTTC
>17|TRBV6-5|NA|TRBD1|TRBJ2-7
CASSSLPRTGGSYEQYF
TGTGCCAGCAGTTCCCTACCCCGGACAGGGGGCTCCTACGAGCAGTACTTC
>15|TRBV5-1|NA|NA|TRBJ1-1
CASSYSGARIGEAFF
TGCGCCAGCAGTTATTCGGGGGCAAGGATTGGTGAAGCTTTCTTT
>14|TRBV19|NA|NA|TRBJ2-7
CASSMYSESYEQYF
TGTGCCAGTAGTATGTACAGTGAATCCTACGAGCAGTACTTC
>14|TRBV4-3|NA|NA|TRBJ2-7
CASSQEWLGYEQYF
TGCGCCAGCAGCCAAGAGTGGTTGGGGTACGAGCAGTACTTC
>13|TRBV2|few|NA|TRBJ2-4
CASSEAGLNIQYF
TGTGCCAGCAGTGAAGCTGGATTAAACATTCAGTACTTC
>16|TRBV7-9|once|TRBD1|TRBJ2-3
CASSPKTGVETDTQYF
TGTGCCAGCAGCCCCAAGACAGGGGTAGAGACAGATACGCAGTATTTT